This TCR beta chain was recorded in a study of cytomegalovirus exposure and HLA in healthy donors. This CDR3 comprises 13 residues. V lost 5 bases and J 1 base, leaving 8 bases between the germline ends. Per the germline V gene, CDR1 is SGHTA and CDR2 is FQGNSA. Primers included in the PCR were 60 Vbeta and 13 Jbeta primers. Libraries were prepared by immunoSEQ multiplex PCR; TCRdb keeps only in-frame clonotypes and omits some of them. The sample holds some 100,000 clones, about 70% seen once. This clone was observed a single time. Sequencing used PBMCs. This TCR was sampled from a woman aged 40-49 years in good health and CMV-seronegative. This rearrangement joins TRBV7-2 to TRBJ2-5, with D possibly being TRBD1 (5 bases). The CDR3 nucleotides read TGTGCCAGCAGCCGACAGTTCCAAGAGACCCAGTACTTC. Its protein product is CASSRQFQETQYF. Full variable domain (remainder filled in from reference TRBV7-2 and TRBJ2-5): GAGVSQSPSNKVTEKGKDVELRCDPISGHTALYWYRQSLGQGLEFLIYFQGNSAPDKSGLPSDRFSAERTGGSVSTLTIQRTQQEDSAVYLCASSRQFQETQYFGPGTRLLVL.